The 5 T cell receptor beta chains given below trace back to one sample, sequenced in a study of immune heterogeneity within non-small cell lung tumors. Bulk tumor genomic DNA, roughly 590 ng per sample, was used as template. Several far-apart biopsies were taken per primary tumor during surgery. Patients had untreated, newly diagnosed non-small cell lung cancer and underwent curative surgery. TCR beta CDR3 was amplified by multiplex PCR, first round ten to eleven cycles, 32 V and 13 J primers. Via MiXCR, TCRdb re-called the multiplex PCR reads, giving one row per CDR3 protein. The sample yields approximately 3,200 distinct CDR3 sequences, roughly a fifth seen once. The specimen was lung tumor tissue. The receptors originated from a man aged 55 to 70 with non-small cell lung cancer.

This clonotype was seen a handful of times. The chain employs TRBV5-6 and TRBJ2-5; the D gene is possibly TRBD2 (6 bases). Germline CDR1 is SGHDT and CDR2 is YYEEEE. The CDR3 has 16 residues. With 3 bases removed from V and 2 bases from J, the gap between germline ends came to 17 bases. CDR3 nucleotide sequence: TGTGCCAGCAGCTGGGGAGGAGGGGTGGGTCAAGAGACCCAGTACTTC. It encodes CASSWGGGVGQETQYF.

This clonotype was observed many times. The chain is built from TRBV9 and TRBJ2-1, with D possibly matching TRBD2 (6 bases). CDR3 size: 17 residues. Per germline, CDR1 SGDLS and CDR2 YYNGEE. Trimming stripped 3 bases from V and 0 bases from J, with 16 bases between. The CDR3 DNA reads TGTGCCAGCAGCGGTGGGCCCTCCGGGAGCTCCTACAATGAGCAGTTCTTC. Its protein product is CASSGGPSGSSYNEQFF.

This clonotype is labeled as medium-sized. The CDR3 DNA is TGCGCCAGCAGCCACCCCGGGACAGGAACCTACGAGCAGTACTTC. It yields the protein CASSHPGTGTYEQYF. The rearrangement links TRBV4-1 to TRBJ2-7, with 8 positions matching TRBD1. The V gene end was trimmed by 3 bases and the J gene end by 2 bases; junction bases not matched to a gene: 6. CDR3 length: 15 residues. CDR1 is MGHRA and CDR2 is YSYEKL in the germline V gene.

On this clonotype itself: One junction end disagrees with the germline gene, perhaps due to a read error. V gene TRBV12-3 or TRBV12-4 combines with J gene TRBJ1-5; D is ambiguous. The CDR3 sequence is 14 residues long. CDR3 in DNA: TGTGACAGCAGCCCCGGTGGGGTCAATCAGACCCAGCATTTT. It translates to CDSSPGGVNQTQHF.

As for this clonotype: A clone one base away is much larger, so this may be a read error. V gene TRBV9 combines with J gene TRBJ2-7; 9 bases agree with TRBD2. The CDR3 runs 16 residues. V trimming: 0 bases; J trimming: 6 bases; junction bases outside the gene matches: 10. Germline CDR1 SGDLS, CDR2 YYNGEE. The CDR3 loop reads CASSVGGMAGGGEQYF. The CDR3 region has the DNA TGTGCCAGCAGCGTAGGGGGAATGGCGGGAGGGGGCGAGCAGTACTTC.